The entry below gives a single T cell receptor beta chain sequence along with its context. The target antigen is unknown. V shed 4 bases and J 2 bases; nucleotides not matched to a gene: 3. CDR3 size: 17 residues. Germline assignment: CDR1 SGHRS and CDR2 YFSETQ. The sample originates from a study of T cell responses to AZD1222 COVID-19 vaccine. Study outcomes and limitations: Repertoires in all cases were sampled only once the peak T cell response had passed.

Sequencing was performed with immunoSEQ multiplex PCR; in TCRdb, only in-frame clones are kept and a portion is missing. The profile covers roughly 140,000 clones, with under 95% appearing a single time and roughly 2% taken by the ten largest. The chain uses TRBV5-1 and TRBJ2-6, with 13 bases matching TRBD2. The specimen comprised peripheral blood, sampled on day 0 of AZD1222 vaccination. The receptor was isolated from an adult in good health. The CDR3 protein is CASSPGLAGAGANVLTF. DNA of the CDR3: TGCGCCAGCAGCCCAGGACTAGCGGGAGCTGGGGCCAACGTCCTGACTTTC. Full variable domain (missing parts from reference TRBV5-1 and TRBJ2-6): KAGVTQTPRYLIKTRGQQVTLSCSPISGHRSVSWYQQTPGQGLQFLFEYFSETQRNKGNFPGRFSGRQFSNSRSEMNVSTLELGDSALYLCASSPGLAGAGANVLTFGAGSRLTVL.